The clone carrying this TCR beta chain was counted between two and nine times. Trimming left V 6 bases short and J 8 bases short, with 13 bases between. This CDR3 has 11 amino acids. CDR1 is DFQATT, CDR2 SNEGSKA, per germline (reference sequence). Sequencing was performed with immunoSEQ multiplex PCR; in TCRdb, only in-frame clones are kept and a portion is missing. The sample has approximately 400,000 clones, approximately 90% seen once; the top ten hold around 0.94%. The entry originates in a study of blood T cell repertoires in COVID-19. The J gene is TRBJ1-2, the V gene TRBV20-1; D not certain. Sequenced: PBMCs or T cells enriched from blood (not recorded which). This clonotype was sampled from a woman between 40 and 50 years old who had been exposed to COVID-19. This CDR3 reads CSAYRPEGYTF. The CDR3 DNA follows: TGCAGTGCGTATCGGCCGGAGGGCTACACCTTC.